The 4 T cell receptor beta chains below were found in one sample sequenced in a study of blood T cell repertoires in COVID-19 (dated by TCRdb to about 2020). Receptors were amplified or captured by the immunoSEQ multiplex PCR assay. TCRdb holds this immuneACCESS table with in-frame rearrangements only. Some clones are missing; in checked studies, unresolved V genes explain under half, and the rest has no known cause. In all, the sample holds about 59,000 clones, and around 92% of those were seen once. Together, the top ten hold about 8.1% of the sample. The sequenced sample was peripheral blood. These receptors all stem from a human donor in a cohort sampled during active COVID-19.

This chain links TRBV27 with TRBJ2-7, with D possibly TRBD1 on 6 matching bases. This CDR3 contains 14 residues. Per germline, CDR1 MNHEY and CDR2 SMNVEV (reference sequence). V was trimmed by 6 bases and J by 3 bases, leaving 15 bases between them. The CDR3 spells CASRLPGQVYEQYF. The CDR3 region has the DNA TGTGCCAGCAGACTTCCGGGACAAGTCTACGAGCAGTACTTC.

The rearrangement links TRBV2 to TRBJ2-5; 7 bases map to TRBD1. Germline lookup yields CDR1 SNHLY and CDR2 FYNNEI. With 7 bases clipped from V and 3 bases from J, the junction kept 5 bases outside the gene matches. The CDR3 consists of 13 residues. The CDR3 here is CASIRQGKETQYF. The CDR3 nucleotides are TGTGCCAGCATCCGACAGGGAAAAGAGACCCAGTACTTC.

This chain connects TRBV19 to TRBJ2-4; a weak D match, TRBD2 (6 bases). Germline-derived CDR1 and CDR2 are LNHDA and SQIVND (reference sequence). Trimming took off 1 base at V and 2 bases at J, with 12 bases between the two ends. The CDR3 has 16 amino acids. The CDR3 is CASSIGRGGTKNIQYF. Written as DNA, the CDR3 is TGTGCCAGTAGTATAGGTCGAGGAGGGACCAAAAACATTCAGTACTTC. Supplemented by reference TRBV19 and TRBJ2-4, the full variable domain reads DGGITQSPKYLFRKEGQNVTLSCEQNLNHDAMYWYRQDPGQGLRLIYYSQIVNDFQKGDIAEGYSVSREKKESFPLTVTSAQKNPTAFYLCASSIGRGGTKNIQYFGAGTRLSVL.

The rearrangement joins TRBV28 to TRBJ2-3, with D perhaps TRBD1 (6 bases). V was cut by 10 bases and J by 5 bases, with 13 bases left in between. Germline V gives CDR1 MDHEN, CDR2 SYDVKM. This CDR3 is built from 12 residues. The CDR3 protein is CAITGTRDTQYF. Written as DNA, the CDR3 is TGTGCCATCACAGGGACGAGAGATACGCAGTATTTT.